These T cell receptor beta chains were read from a single sample in a study of long-term antiretroviral therapy in people with HIV. Repertoires were generated with immunoSEQ multiplex PCR, while TCRdb's copy carries only in-frame clones and drops some. The profile shows around 34,000 clones, roughly 74% of them singletons. Sample: unsorted PBMCs, taken 3 years after starting antiretroviral therapy. These receptors were collected from a man over 45 with HIV. The CDR3 runs from the conserved cysteine through the conserved F or W. D genes are given only for firm matches. Rows give clone size only sometimes, using once, few, many, or a class for an expanded clone.

j_gene: TRBJ2-1
d_gene: TRBD1
v_gene: TRBV4-3
abundance: NA
CDR3aa: CASSFVGRGRRNEQFF
CDR3nt: TGCGCCAGCAGTTTCGTTGGCAGGGGGCGAAGGAATGAGCAGTTCTTC

j_gene: TRBJ2-2
d_gene: TRBD1
v_gene: TRBV11-2
abundance: few
CDR3aa: CASSLAGGRAGELFF
CDR3nt: TGTGCCAGCAGCTTGGCAGGGGGCAGAGCCGGGGAGCTGTTTTTT

j_gene: TRBJ2-1
d_gene: NA
v_gene: TRBV6-4
abundance: NA
CDR3aa: CASSEGGQNEQFF
CDR3nt: TGTGCCAGCAGTGAAGGAGGGCAGAATGAGCAGTTCTTC

j_gene: TRBJ2-2
d_gene: NA
v_gene: TRBV5-4
abundance: once
CDR3aa: CASSLGQGNTGELFF
CDR3nt: TGTGCCAGCAGCTTGGGGCAGGGCAACACCGGGGAGCTGTTTTTT

j_gene: TRBJ1-3
d_gene: NA
v_gene: TRBV28
abundance: NA
CDR3aa: CASSPIGSAGNTIYF
CDR3nt: TGTGCCAGCAGCCCTATAGGCAGCGCTGGAAACACCATATATTTT

j_gene: TRBJ2-5
d_gene: NA
v_gene: TRBV7-9
abundance: NA
CDR3aa: CASSFLAGYETQYF
CDR3nt: TGTGCCAGCAGCTTTCTGGCAGGGTACGAGACCCAGTACTTC

j_gene: TRBJ1-2
d_gene: NA
v_gene: TRBV28
abundance: NA
CDR3aa: CASAVGNYGYTF
CDR3nt: TGTGCCAGTGCCGTAGGGAACTATGGCTACACCTTC

j_gene: TRBJ1-1
d_gene: TRBD1
v_gene: TRBV7-2
abundance: NA
CDR3aa: CASSLDRGNEAFF
CDR3nt: TGTGCCAGCAGCTTGGACAGGGGCAATGAAGCTTTCTTT

j_gene: TRBJ1-5
d_gene: TRBD1
v_gene: TRBV7-9
abundance: NA
CDR3aa: CASSFGTGFNQPQHF
CDR3nt: TGTGCCAGCAGCTTTGGGACAGGCTTTAATCAGCCCCAGCATTTT

j_gene: TRBJ2-7
d_gene: NA
v_gene: TRBV6-5
abundance: few
CDR3aa: CASSSTWQEAYEQYF
CDR3nt: TGTGCCAGCAGTTCGACATGGCAGGAGGCCTACGAGCAGTACTTC

j_gene: TRBJ1-4
d_gene: NA
v_gene: TRBV19
abundance: NA
CDR3aa: CASSIVGRATNEKLFF
CDR3nt: TGTGCCAGTAGTATAGTGGGCAGAGCAACTAATGAAAAACTGTTTTTT

j_gene: TRBJ1-6
d_gene: NA
v_gene: TRBV7-2
abundance: NA
CDR3aa: CASSLDMAGNSPLHF
CDR3nt: TGTGCCAGCAGCTTAGATATGGCAGGAAATTCACCCCTCCACTTT

j_gene: TRBJ1-3
d_gene: NA
v_gene: TRBV2
abundance: NA
CDR3aa: CASSREGSSGNTIYF
CDR3nt: TGTGCCAGCTCTAGAGAAGGCTCCTCTGGAAACACCATATATTTT

j_gene: TRBJ2-7
d_gene: TRBD1
v_gene: TRBV28
abundance: NA
CDR3aa: CASSAFGQGPYEQYF
CDR3nt: TGTGCCAGCAGTGCTTTCGGACAGGGTCCCTACGAGCAGTACTTC

j_gene: TRBJ1-2
d_gene: NA
v_gene: TRBV6-5
abundance: few
CDR3aa: CASTSGGGYTF
CDR3nt: TGTGCCAGCACCAGCGGGGGGGGCTACACCTTC

j_gene: TRBJ2-3
d_gene: NA
v_gene: TRBV11-2
abundance: NA
CDR3aa: CASRVSATDTQYF
CDR3nt: TGTGCCAGCAGAGTTTCTGCAACAGATACGCAGTATTTT

j_gene: TRBJ1-2
d_gene: NA
v_gene: TRBV30
abundance: NA
CDR3aa: CAWSVGTRDTTF
CDR3nt: TGTGCCTGGAGTGTAGGAACAAGGGATACGACCTTC

j_gene: TRBJ2-2
d_gene: NA
v_gene: TRBV30
abundance: NA
CDR3aa: CAWSTGITNTGELFF
CDR3nt: TGTGCCTGGAGTACAGGGATTACGAACACCGGGGAGCTGTTTTTT

j_gene: TRBJ2-7
d_gene: NA
v_gene: TRBV7-2
abundance: NA
CDR3aa: CASSLGRRSSYEQYF
CDR3nt: TGTGCCAGCAGCTTAGGACGGAGGAGCTCCTACGAGCAGTACTTC

j_gene: TRBJ2-1
d_gene: TRBD2
v_gene: TRBV5-4
abundance: NA
CDR3aa: CASSLALAGAGNEQFF
CDR3nt: TGTGCCAGCAGCTTGGCCCTAGCGGGGGCGGGGAATGAGCAGTTCTTC

j_gene: TRBJ2-7
d_gene: TRBD1
v_gene: TRBV19
abundance: few
CDR3aa: CASSIGTGVSYEQYF
CDR3nt: TGTGCCAGTAGTATTGGTACAGGGGTTTCCTACGAGCAGTACTTC

j_gene: TRBJ2-1
d_gene: TRBD1
v_gene: TRBV5-1
abundance: NA
CDR3aa: CASSLSPMGQGDSEQFF
CDR3nt: TGCGCCAGCAGCTTGTCCCCCATGGGGCAGGGGGACAGTGAGCAGTTCTTC

j_gene: TRBJ2-7
d_gene: TRBD1
v_gene: TRBV7-8
abundance: NA
CDR3aa: CASSAWDSGPPREQYF
CDR3nt: TGTGCCAGCAGCGCCTGGGACAGCGGCCCCCCTCGGGAGCAGTACTTC

j_gene: TRBJ1-6
d_gene: TRBD1
v_gene: TRBV7-2
abundance: NA
CDR3aa: CASSLRQGDSPLHF
CDR3nt: TGTGCCAGCAGCTTACGGCAGGGGGACTCACCCCTCCACTTT

j_gene: TRBJ1-5
d_gene: NA
v_gene: TRBV19
abundance: NA
CDR3aa: CASTVGFWSNQPQHF
CDR3nt: TGTGCCAGTACCGTGGGGTTCTGGAGCAATCAGCCCCAGCATTTT

j_gene: TRBJ2-7
d_gene: TRBD2
v_gene: TRBV10-3
abundance: NA
CDR3aa: CAIRDSGSDTYEQYF
CDR3nt: TGTGCCATCAGGGATAGCGGGAGTGATACCTACGAGCAGTACTTC

j_gene: TRBJ1-2
d_gene: NA
v_gene: TRBV19
abundance: NA
CDR3aa: CASSIRLVVDYGYTF
CDR3nt: TGTGCCAGTAGTATTCGTCTTGTCGTGGACTATGGCTACACCTTC

j_gene: TRBJ2-1
d_gene: TRBD2
v_gene: TRBV2
abundance: NA
CDR3aa: CASPSGRAGDEQFF
CDR3nt: TGTGCCAGCCCCTCCGGGAGGGCCGGGGATGAGCAGTTCTTC

j_gene: TRBJ1-2
d_gene: TRBD1
v_gene: TRBV6-8
abundance: NA
CDR3aa: CASSRDRGYTF
CDR3nt: TGTGCCAGCAGTCGGGACAGGGGCTACACCTTC

j_gene: TRBJ2-2
d_gene: NA
v_gene: TRBV5-5
abundance: few
CDR3aa: CASSLMGVTGELFF
CDR3nt: TGTGCCAGCAGCTTAATGGGGGTCACCGGGGAGCTGTTTTTT

j_gene: TRBJ1-5
d_gene: NA
v_gene: TRBV6-1
abundance: NA
CDR3aa: CASSEVRYNQPQHF
CDR3nt: TGTGCCAGCAGTGAAGTTCGGTACAACCAGCCCCAGCATTTT

j_gene: TRBJ1-6
d_gene: TRBD1
v_gene: TRBV2
abundance: NA
CDR3aa: CASSVGQAPIALHF
CDR3nt: TGTGCCAGCAGTGTGGGACAGGCCCCCATCGCCCTCCACTTT

j_gene: TRBJ1-5
d_gene: TRBD1
v_gene: TRBV19
abundance: NA
CDR3aa: CASSGGQHSNQPQHF
CDR3nt: TGTGCCAGTAGTGGGGGACAGCATAGCAATCAGCCCCAGCATTTT

j_gene: TRBJ2-2
d_gene: NA
v_gene: TRBV2
abundance: NA
CDR3aa: CASSEGRYTGELFF
CDR3nt: TGTGCCAGCAGTGAGGGACGGTACACCGGGGAGCTGTTTTTT

j_gene: TRBJ1-1
d_gene: NA
v_gene: TRBV6-5
abundance: NA
CDR3aa: CASRPSGAGTEAFF
CDR3nt: TGTGCCAGCAGACCATCAGGGGCGGGCACTGAAGCTTTCTTT

j_gene: TRBJ2-1
d_gene: TRBD2
v_gene: TRBV10-3
abundance: NA
CDR3aa: CAISGASGGFNEQFF
CDR3nt: TGTGCCATCAGTGGGGCTAGCGGGGGGTTCAATGAGCAGTTCTTC

j_gene: TRBJ2-2
d_gene: NA
v_gene: TRBV7-9
abundance: NA
CDR3aa: CASSLQRGPNTGELFF
CDR3nt: TGTGCCAGCAGCTTACAACGGGGACCGAACACCGGGGAGCTGTTTTTT

j_gene: TRBJ2-7
d_gene: TRBD1
v_gene: TRBV4-2
abundance: NA
CDR3aa: CASSQDSGTGTYEQYF
CDR3nt: TGTGCCAGCAGCCAAGACTCCGGGACAGGGACCTACGAGCAGTACTTC

j_gene: TRBJ1-1
d_gene: TRBD1
v_gene: TRBV11-2
abundance: NA
CDR3aa: CASSLDRTGARAFF
CDR3nt: TGTGCCAGCAGCTTAGATCGGACAGGGGCCCGAGCTTTCTTT

j_gene: TRBJ1-2
d_gene: NA
v_gene: TRBV18
abundance: few
CDR3aa: CASSAYDRPDYGYTF
CDR3nt: TGTGCCAGCTCGGCTTATGACAGGCCCGACTATGGCTACACCTTC

j_gene: TRBJ1-6
d_gene: NA
v_gene: TRBV28
abundance: NA
CDR3aa: CASVLGGRLDSPLHF
CDR3nt: TGTGCCAGCGTCCTTGGGGGGAGGTTGGATTCACCCCTCCACTTT

j_gene: TRBJ1-2
d_gene: TRBD1
v_gene: TRBV6-6
abundance: NA
CDR3aa: CASRPGTGRGYTF
CDR3nt: TGTGCCAGCAGGCCCGGGACAGGGAGAGGCTACACCTTC

j_gene: TRBJ1-6
d_gene: NA
v_gene: TRBV5-1
abundance: NA
CDR3aa: CASSLGNSPLHF
CDR3nt: TGCGCCAGCAGCCTCGGGAATTCACCCCTCCACTTT

j_gene: TRBJ1-1
d_gene: NA
v_gene: TRBV5-1
abundance: NA
CDR3aa: CASSLGGMNTEAFF
CDR3nt: TGCGCCAGCAGCTTGGGCGGAATGAACACTGAAGCTTTCTTT

j_gene: TRBJ2-3
d_gene: NA
v_gene: TRBV6-1
abundance: once
CDR3aa: CASRLQGSTDTQYF
CDR3nt: TGTGCCAGCAGATTACAGGGAAGCACAGATACGCAGTATTTT

j_gene: TRBJ2-2
d_gene: NA
v_gene: TRBV5-6
abundance: NA
CDR3aa: CASSLGGGANTGELFF
CDR3nt: TGTGCCAGCAGCTTGGGAGGCGGGGCGAACACCGGGGAGCTGTTTTTT

j_gene: TRBJ2-7
d_gene: TRBD1
v_gene: TRBV6-5
abundance: NA
CDR3aa: CASSITGTGIYEQYF
CDR3nt: TGTGCCAGCAGTATAACCGGGACAGGGATCTACGAGCAGTACTTC

j_gene: TRBJ2-5
d_gene: NA
v_gene: TRBV5-1
abundance: NA
CDR3aa: CASSSPQGGETQYF
CDR3nt: TGCGCCAGCAGCTCACCTCAAGGGGGAGAGACCCAGTACTTC

j_gene: TRBJ1-2
d_gene: NA
v_gene: TRBV2
abundance: NA
CDR3aa: CASRRELGYYGYTF
CDR3nt: TGTGCCAGCAGGAGGGAACTGGGATACTATGGCTACACCTTC

j_gene: TRBJ2-3
d_gene: TRBD2
v_gene: TRBV5-4
abundance: NA
CDR3aa: CASSHGLAGTTDTQYF
CDR3nt: TGTGCCAGCAGCCACGGACTAGCGGGGACCACAGATACGCAGTATTTT